The next 23 T cell receptor beta chains were all read from a single sample in a study of T cell responses to AZD1222 COVID-19 vaccine. Generated by immunoSEQ multiplex PCR, the TCRdb table keeps only in-frame clones and is missing some. The sample lists approximately 120,000 clones; around 90% were seen once. The source material was peripheral blood, sampled on day 0 of AZD1222 vaccination. The source of these receptors is an adult in good health.

The gene calls are TRBV18 and TRBJ2-1, with D maybe TRBD2 (6 bases). The V gene lost 5 bases and the J gene lost 0 bases, with 14 bases spanning the gap. This CDR3 region has 16 residues. Germline V gives CDR1 KGHSH, CDR2 LQKENI. The CDR3 protein is CASSEVADNSYNEQFF. The CDR3 DNA reads as TGTGCCAGCTCAGAGGTAGCGGATAACTCCTACAATGAGCAGTTCTTC.

The rearrangement joins TRBV7-2 to TRBJ2-5; D is unclear. The CDR3 contains 11 residues. Germline assignment: CDR1 SGHTA and CDR2 FQGNSA. Between the trimmed V and J ends, which lost 5 bases and 5 bases, there was a span of 6 bases. CDR3 loop: CASSPWETQYF. The CDR3 DNA reads TGTGCCAGCAGCCCTTGGGAGACCCAGTACTTC.

The chain links TRBV9 to TRBJ2-3, with a weak D call TRBD2 (6 bases). CDR3 length: 17 amino acids. CDR1 is SGDLS and CDR2 is YYNGEE in the germline V gene. Trimming stripped 7 bases from V and 5 bases from J, with 26 bases between. The CDR3 reads CASPWSGTRGSQDTQYF. CDR3 DNA: TGTGCCAGCCCCTGGTCCGGGACCCGGGGGAGTCAAGATACGCAGTATTTT.

This clone appeared once. CDR3 in DNA: TGCGCCAGCAGCCAAGACGCGGGTCATCGGGAGACCCAGTACTTC. It translates to CASSQDAGHRETQYF. V is TRBV4-1 and J is TRBJ2-5, with D perhaps matching TRBD2 (5 bases). V gave up 0 bases and J gave up 5 bases, with 13 bases separating them. Germline V CDR1 and CDR2: MGHRA, YSYEKL. CDR3 length: 15 amino acids.

This chain joins TRBV24-1 and TRBJ1-4, with 7 bases lining up with TRBD1. The CDR3 has 15 residues. V was clipped by 4 bases and J by 7 bases; unmatched bases: 8. In germline, CDR1 is KGHDR, CDR2 SFDVKD. The CDR3 region has the DNA TGTGCCACCAGTGACTCTGACAGGGCGGGTGAAAAACTGTTTTTT. This encodes CATSDSDRAGEKLFF.

The chain combines TRBV3-1 (or the pseudogene TRBV3-2) with TRBJ2-2; a possible D gene is TRBD1 (6 bases). The V end was cut by 3 bases, the J end by 2 bases, with 16 bases between. This CDR3 spans 17 amino acids. The germline V gene encodes CDR1 LGHDT and CDR2 YNNKEL (reference sequence). CDR3 sequence: CASSQVRGSSNTGELFF. CDR3 DNA: TGTGCCAGCAGCCAGGTTAGGGGGTCGTCAAACACCGGGGAGCTGTTTTTT.

The count of this clone is one. J is TRBJ2-5 and V is TRBV7-9; TRBD2 is a possible D gene (6 bases). CDR3 length: 14 amino acids. V lost 0 bases and J lost 10, with 15 bases in between. In germline, CDR1 is SEHNR, CDR2 FQNEAQ (reference sequence). The CDR3 is CASSLASGPQGQYF. DNA of the CDR3: TGTGCCAGCAGCTTAGCTAGCGGACCTCAAGGCCAGTACTTC. The full variable domain, rest sourced from reference TRBV7-9 and TRBJ2-5, is DTGVSQNPRHKITKRGQNVTFRCDPISEHNRLYWYRQTLGQGPEFLTYFQNEAQLEKSRLLSDRFSAERPKGSFSTLEIQRTEQGDSAMYLCASSLASGPQGQYFGPGTRLLVL.

This clone was counted a single time. The chain uses TRBV7-9 and TRBJ1-1; TRBD1 is a possible D gene (6 bases). From germline, CDR1 is SEHNR and CDR2 FQNEAQ (reference sequence). This CDR3 spans 16 amino acids. V lost 1 base, J lost 5 bases, and 17 bases lay in between. The CDR3 is CASSLGAGAPRTEAFF. The CDR3, as DNA: TGTGCCAGCAGCTTAGGGGCAGGGGCCCCGAGGACTGAAGCTTTCTTT.

In its sample, this clone was seen once. The chain joins TRBV10-2 to TRBJ2-3; tentative D call: TRBD2 (6 bases). CDR3 length: 17 residues. Looked up from germline, CDR1 is WSHSY and CDR2 is SAAADI. Trimming removed 0 bases at V and 0 bases at J, with 13 bases between. The DNA for the CDR3 is TGCGCCAGCAGTGAGTCGTCTAGCGCGACAAGCACAGATACGCAGTATTTT. The encoded protein is CASSESSSATSTDTQYF.

This chain joins TRBV9 and TRBJ2-7; perhaps D is TRBD1 or TRBD2 (5 bases each). The CDR3 has 13 residues. CDR1 is SGDLS, CDR2 YYNGEE, per germline. The ends were cut back, 0 bases at V and 6 bases at J, with 10 bases in the middle. The CDR3 is CASSVGGASEQYF. Here the CDR3 DNA reads TGTGCCAGCAGCGTAGGAGGGGCTAGCGAGCAGTACTTC.

The chain is built from TRBV19 and TRBJ2-5; possibly TRBD1 for D (6 bases). Looked up from germline, CDR1 is LNHDA and CDR2 is SQIVND (reference sequence). The CDR3 extends over 14 amino acids. V was trimmed by 5 bases and J by 0 bases, leaving 10 bases between them. For the CDR3, the DNA is TGTGCCAGTAGTCTCGGGACAAACCAAGAGACCCAGTACTTC. This encodes CASSLGTNQETQYF. Together with reference TRBV19 and TRBJ2-5, the CDR3 gives the full variable domain: DGGITQSPKYLFRKEGQNVTLSCEQNLNHDAMYWYRQDPGQGLRLIYYSQIVNDFQKGDIAEGYSVSREKKESFPLTVTSAQKNPTAFYLCASSLGTNQETQYFGPGTRLLVL.

The V call is TRBV5-6, the J call TRBJ2-7; 15 bases line up with TRBD2. CDR3 size: 16 residues. The V gene end was trimmed by 4 bases and the J gene end by 1 base; junction bases not matched to a gene: 3. Per germline, CDR1 SGHDT and CDR2 YYEEEE. The CDR3 DNA sequence: TGTGCCAGCAGCCTGGGACTAGCGGGGGGATCCTACGAGCAGTACTTC. It codes for CASSLGLAGGSYEQYF.

J is TRBJ1-5 and V is TRBV5-6; 9 bases are shared with TRBD1. This CDR3 spans 16 amino acids. V lost 4 bases and J lost 3; bases outside the gene matches: 8. Per the germline V gene, CDR1 is SGHDT and CDR2 is YYEEEE. CDR3 DNA sequence: TGTGCCAGCAGCGCCCTGGGACAGGGACCCAATCAGCCCCAGCATTTT. This codes for CASSALGQGPNQPQHF. The full variable domain, in which reference TRBV5-6 and TRBJ1-5 provide the parts outside the CDR3, is DAGVTQSPTHLIKTRGQQVTLRCSPKSGHDTVSWYQQALGQGPQFIFQYYEEEERQRGNFPDRFSGHQFPNYSSELNVNALLLGDSALYLCASSALGQGPNQPQHFGDGTRLSIL.

This clone came up a few times. V usage is TRBV4-3 and J usage is TRBJ2-7; D is unclear. This CDR3 contains 13 residues. The germline V gene encodes CDR1 LGHNA and CDR2 YSLEER. V lost 3 bases and J 1 base, leaving 7 bases between the germline ends. As DNA, the CDR3 is TGCGCCAGCAGCCAGACCGCGTCCTACGAGCAGTACTTC. This codes for CASSQTASYEQYF.

The J gene is TRBJ2-1, the V gene TRBV27; 10 nucleotides match TRBD2. V shed 5 bases, J shed 6 bases, and the junction held 13 bases outside the gene matches. This CDR3 comprises 17 residues. Germline values: CDR1 MNHEY, CDR2 SMNVEV (reference sequence). CDR3 sequence (DNA): TGTGCCAGCAGTGCCTACTCCCTAGCGGGGGCTGTCAATGAGCAGTTCTTC. It specifies CASSAYSLAGAVNEQFF.

The CDR3: CASKAGIETQYF. In DNA, the CDR3 is TGTGCCAGCAAGGCAGGGATAGAGACCCAGTACTTC. The chain employs TRBV2 and TRBJ2-5; TRBD1 is a possible D gene (5 bases). The V end was cut by 7 bases, the J end by 4 bases, with 10 bases between. The germline gives CDR1 SNHLY, CDR2 FYNNEI. The length of the CDR3 is 12 residues.

This sequence joins TRBV4-3 and TRBJ1-2; 11 nucleotides match TRBD1. The V and J ends lost 0 bases and 11 bases, in that order; junction bases with no gene match: 8. Germline V gene sequence: CDR1 LGHNA, CDR2 YSLEER. The CDR3 is 15 residues long. CDR3 amino acids: CASSQEPGQGARYTF. CDR3 nucleotide sequence: TGCGCCAGCAGCCAAGAACCCGGACAGGGGGCTCGTTACACCTTC.

J is TRBJ2-5 and V is TRBV11-3, with D perhaps TRBD1 or TRBD2 (5 bases each). The CDR3 totals 16 residues. Trimming removed 1 base at V and 1 base at J, with 13 bases between. Germline V gene lookup returns CDR1 SGHNT and CDR2 YENEEA. CDR3 sequence reads: CASSLAQGRPQETQYF. Written as DNA, the CDR3 is TGTGCCAGCAGCTTAGCCCAGGGACGGCCCCAAGAGACCCAGTACTTC.

Only a few counts were recorded for this clone. This chain uses TRBV6-2 or TRBV6-3 with TRBJ1-1; D is perhaps TRBD1 (5 bases). CDR1 and CDR2 (germline): MNHEY, SVGEGT. The germline V and J ends were trimmed by 6 bases and 3 bases, with 17 bases remaining between them. The CDR3 has 15 amino acids. This chain's CDR3 is CASSRGVGRYTEAFF. For the CDR3, the DNA is TGTGCCAGCAGCCGGGGCGTCGGGCGTTACACTGAAGCTTTCTTT.

The chain uses TRBV19 and TRBJ1-5; the D gene is possibly TRBD1 (5 bases). Trimming left V 3 bases short and J 7 bases short, with 13 bases between. This CDR3 is built from 14 residues. Germline values: CDR1 LNHDA, CDR2 SQIVND (reference sequence). This CDR3 is CASSMGRGGQPQHF. The CDR3 DNA sequence: TGTGCCAGTAGTATGGGTAGGGGCGGACAGCCCCAGCATTTT.

The CDR3 reads CASSEFTGWEGNTEAFF. For the CDR3, the DNA is TGTGCCAGCAGTGAATTCACCGGGTGGGAAGGGAACACTGAAGCTTTCTTT. V usage is TRBV25-1 and J usage is TRBJ1-1; no definite D call. CDR1 and CDR2 from the germline V gene are MGHDK and SYGVNS. The CDR3 totals 17 residues. V was pared by 1 base and J by 1 base, with 16 bases between.

The sample holds one count of this clone. The rearrangement links TRBV18 to TRBJ1-5; no firm D call. Germline V CDR1 and CDR2: KGHSH, LQKENI. Trimming took 2 bases from V and 3 from J, leaving 5 bases between them. The CDR3 consists of 13 residues. CDR3 loop: CASSPGVNQPQHF. In DNA, the CDR3 is TGTGCCAGCTCACCAGGGGTCAATCAGCCCCAGCATTTT.

The J gene is TRBJ1-2, the V gene TRBV27, with 7 bases fitting TRBD1. From germline, CDR1 is MNHEY and CDR2 SMNVEV (reference sequence). V gave up 8 bases and J gave up 0 bases; unmatched junction bases: 15. CDR3 length: 17 amino acids. This CDR3 is CASSSTGTEITNYGYTF. In DNA, the CDR3 is TGTGCCAGCTCCTCCACCGGGACAGAGATCACTAACTATGGCTACACCTTC.